This T cell receptor beta chain was recovered during a study of vaccination and CD4 T cells after COVID-19. The study sequenced cultured CD4+ T cell DNA using the Oncomine TCR Beta short-read assay. TCRdb reanalysed the PCR reads using MiXCR and keeps one entry per CDR3 protein. This sample has about 18,000 distinct CDR3 sequences, with 35% to 45% found just once. Treatment indicated: roughly nine-day PBMC culture with coronavirus spike peptide pools or control peptides (ViraFEST assay). Following expansion of antigen-specific T cells with peptide pools, ViraFEST then sequenced TCRs. Every well contained over 1.5 million PBMCs, which were grown with around 9.4 IU/ml IL-2 and 10 ug/ml peptide pools. The germline gives CDR1 SGHRS, CDR2 YFSETQ. The CDR3 is 11 residues long. The V end was cut by 4 bases, the J end by 10 bases, with 11 bases between. Study conclusions and caveats: Convalescent patients displayed spike mono-reactivity in 304 of 307 vaccine-specific clones.

On this clonotype itself: Its cognate antigen is unknown.

The chain employs TRBV5-1 and TRBJ1-2; D gene unclear. This receptor was identified in a human donor who had recovered from COVID-19. Sample: CD4+ T cells from blood, cultured in vitro. The CDR3 loop reads CASSEEGSYTF. CDR3 DNA sequence: TGCGCCAGCAGCGAGGAAGGATCCTACACCTTC.